Included here is one T cell receptor beta chain sequence, with context. The study separated CD4+ cells into CD45RA+ naive and CD45RA-negative memory subsets. The source of the sample is a study of shared clonotypes between healthy human individuals. The CDR3 covers 15 residues. Per the germline V gene, CDR1 is MNHNS and CDR2 is SASEGT. V lost 7 bases, J lost 7 bases, and 14 bases stayed unmatched. The data were produced by immunoSEQ multiplex PCR, yet TCRdb's version contains in-frame clones alone and is incomplete. The data contain 2 million to 2.5 million clones, 95% of them singletons. The chain uses TRBV6-1 and TRBJ2-7; 9 nucleotides line up with TRBD2. The sequencing input was naive CD4+ T cells sorted from blood. Subset: CD45RA+ positively selected. The receptor's source is a man aged 18 to 30 in good health. The CDR3 region has the DNA TGTGCCAGCACCTTAGCGGGGGCGGTTCTGGGAGAGCAGTACTTC. It yields the protein CASTLAGAVLGEQYF.